This T cell receptor (beta chain) is drawn from a study of T cell repertoires in cytomegalovirus infection. The wider study: The authors relied on CMV epitopes, both recently identified HLA-C-restricted and well-studied HLA-B-restricted. Public TCR beta signatures indicated both CMV infection and matching HLA type. Study-wide results and caveats: It was HLA-C-restricted CMV-specific TCR beta clonotypes that dominated the response ex vivo. Cumulated frequencies of public TCR beta families served to identify carriers of CMV plus the relevant HLA.

MiXCR, applied by TCRdb to the reads, yields one record per CDR3 protein. Seen here are 450,000 to 550,000 distinct CDR3 sequences, 40% to 50% observed once, and the top ten hold approximately 40%. Trimming cost V 6 bases and J 5 bases, with 9 bases left between them. CDR1 MNHEY and CDR2 SMNVEV come from the germline V gene (reference sequence). This CDR3 has 12 residues. This clonotype was observed once. What it binds is not known. The clonotype comes from a human donor in good health (CMV status not recorded). Some clones in this sample may be carry-over from other donors' samples. The gene calls are TRBV27 and TRBJ2-3, with D hard to call. Sequencing was performed on cultured PBMCs, taken from culture after CMV antigen stimulation. This CDR3 reads CASRGWRDTQYF. CDR3 DNA sequence: TGTGCCAGCAGAGGGTGGCGAGATACGCAGTATTTT.